This T cell receptor (beta chain) was sequenced during a study of T cells in localized non-small cell lung cancer. Sequenced by immunoSEQ multiplex PCR; TCRdb stores in-frame clones only, minus some. The sample has 90,000 to 95,000 clones; approximately 88% are singletons. Study-wide findings and caveats: Researchers found a median approximately 60 of the top 100 tumor clones in adjacent lung.

The ends were cut back, 6 bases at V and 4 bases at J, with 3 bases in the middle. Germline V gene sequence: CDR1 LNHDA, CDR2 SQIVND (reference sequence). The length of the CDR3 is 10 residues. In regard to this clone: Antigen: not known.

Source: peripheral blood, taken before any cancer treatment. This TCR was sampled from a man aged 40-75 years with stage I squamous cell lung carcinoma. The chain is built from TRBV19 and TRBJ1-1; D unresolved. CDR3 in DNA: TGTGCCAGTAGGGTCACTGAAGCTTTCTTT. The encoded protein is CASRVTEAFF.